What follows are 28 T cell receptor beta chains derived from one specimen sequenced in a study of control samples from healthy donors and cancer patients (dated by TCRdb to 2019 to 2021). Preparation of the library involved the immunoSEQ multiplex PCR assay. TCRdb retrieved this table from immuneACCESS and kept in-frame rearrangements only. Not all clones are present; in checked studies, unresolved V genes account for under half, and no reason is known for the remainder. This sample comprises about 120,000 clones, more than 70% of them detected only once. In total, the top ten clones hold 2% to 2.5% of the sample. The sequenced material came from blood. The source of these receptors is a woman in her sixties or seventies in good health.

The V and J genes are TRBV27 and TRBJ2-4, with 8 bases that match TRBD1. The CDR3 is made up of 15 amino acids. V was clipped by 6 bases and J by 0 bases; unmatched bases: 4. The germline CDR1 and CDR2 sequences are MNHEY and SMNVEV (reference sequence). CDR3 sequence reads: CASRTGGLAKNIQYF. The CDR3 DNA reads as TGTGCCAGCAGAACAGGGGGACTAGCCAAAAACATTCAGTACTTC.

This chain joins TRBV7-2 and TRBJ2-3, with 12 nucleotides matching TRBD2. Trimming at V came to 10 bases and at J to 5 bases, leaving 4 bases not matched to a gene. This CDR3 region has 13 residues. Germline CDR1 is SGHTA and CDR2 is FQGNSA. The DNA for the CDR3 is TGTACCACTAGCGGGGGGGCCAAAGATACGCAGTATTTT. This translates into CTTSGGAKDTQYF.

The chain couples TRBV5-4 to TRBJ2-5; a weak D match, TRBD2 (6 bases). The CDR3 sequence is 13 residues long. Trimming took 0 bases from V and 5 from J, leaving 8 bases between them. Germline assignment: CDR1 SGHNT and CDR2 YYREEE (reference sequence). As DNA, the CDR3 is TGTGCCAGCAGCTTGGGCGGGGAGGAGACCCAGTACTTC. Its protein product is CASSLGGEETQYF. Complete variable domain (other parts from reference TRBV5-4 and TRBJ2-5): ETGVTQSPTHLIKTRGQQVTLRCSSQSGHNTVSWYQQALGQGPQFIFQYYREEENGRGNFPPRFSGLQFPNYSSELNVNALELDDSALYLCASSLGGEETQYFGPGTRLLVL.

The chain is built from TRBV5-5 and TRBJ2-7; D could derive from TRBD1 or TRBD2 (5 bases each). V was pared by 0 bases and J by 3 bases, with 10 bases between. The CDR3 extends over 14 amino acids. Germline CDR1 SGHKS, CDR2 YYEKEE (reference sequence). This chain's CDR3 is CASSLDPGSYEQYF. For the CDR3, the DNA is TGTGCCAGCAGCTTGGATCCAGGGAGCTACGAGCAGTACTTC.

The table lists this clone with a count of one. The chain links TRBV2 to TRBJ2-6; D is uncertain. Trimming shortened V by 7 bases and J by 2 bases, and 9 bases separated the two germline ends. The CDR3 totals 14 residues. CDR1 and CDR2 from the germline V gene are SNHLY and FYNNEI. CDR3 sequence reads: CASTRPPGANVLTF. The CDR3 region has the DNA TGTGCCAGCACAAGGCCGCCTGGGGCCAACGTCCTGACTTTC.

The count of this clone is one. The CDR3 loop is CASSLGPLPYDTQYF. CDR3 in DNA: TGTGCCAGCAGCTTAGGTCCTCTACCCTATGATACGCAGTATTTT. The chain joins TRBV7-6 to TRBJ2-3; D not certain. Germline CDR1 reads SGHVS; CDR2 reads FNYEAQ. This CDR3 spans 15 amino acids. Trimming removed 1 base at V and 6 bases at J, with 14 bases between.

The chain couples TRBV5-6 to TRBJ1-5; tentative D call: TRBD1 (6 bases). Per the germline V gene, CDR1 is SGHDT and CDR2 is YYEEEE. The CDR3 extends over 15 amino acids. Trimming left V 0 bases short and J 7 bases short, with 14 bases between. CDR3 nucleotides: TGTGCCAGCAGCTTGGGCTACAGGGATGGCCAGCCCCAGCATTTT. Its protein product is CASSLGYRDGQPQHF.

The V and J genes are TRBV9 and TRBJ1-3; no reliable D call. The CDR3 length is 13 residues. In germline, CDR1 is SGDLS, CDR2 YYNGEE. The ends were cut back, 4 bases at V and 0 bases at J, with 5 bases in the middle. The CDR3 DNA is TGTGCCAGCAGCACCTTCTCTGGAAACACCATATATTTT. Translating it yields CASSTFSGNTIYF. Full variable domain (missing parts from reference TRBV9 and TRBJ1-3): DSGVTQTPKHLITATGQRVTLRCSPRSGDLSVYWYQQSLDQGLQFLIQYYNGEERAKGNILERFSAQQFPDLHSELNLSSLELGDSALYFCASSTFSGNTIYFGEGSWLTVV.

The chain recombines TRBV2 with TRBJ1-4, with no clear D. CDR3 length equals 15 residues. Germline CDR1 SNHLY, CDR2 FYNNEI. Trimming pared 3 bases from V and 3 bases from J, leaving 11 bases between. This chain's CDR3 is CASSDRAHSNEKLFF. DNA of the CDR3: TGTGCCAGCAGTGATAGGGCACATTCTAATGAAAAACTGTTTTTT. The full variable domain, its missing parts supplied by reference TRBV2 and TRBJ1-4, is EPEVTQTPSHQVTQMGQEVILRCVPISNHLYFYWYRQILGQKVEFLVSFYNNEISEKSEIFDDQFSVERPDGSNFTLKIRSTKLEDSAMYFCASSDRAHSNEKLFFGSGTQLSVL.

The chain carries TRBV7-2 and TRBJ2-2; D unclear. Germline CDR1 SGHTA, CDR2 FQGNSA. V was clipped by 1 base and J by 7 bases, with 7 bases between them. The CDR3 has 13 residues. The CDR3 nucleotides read TGTGCCAGCAGCTTAGTCTCTGGCGGGGAGCTGTTTTTT. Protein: CASSLVSGGELFF. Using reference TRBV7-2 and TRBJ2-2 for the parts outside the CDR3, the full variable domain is GAGVSQSPSNKVTEKGKDVELRCDPISGHTALYWYRQSLGQGLEFLIYFQGNSAPDKSGLPSDRFSAERTGGSVSTLTIQRTQQEDSAVYLCASSLVSGGELFFGEGSRLTVL.

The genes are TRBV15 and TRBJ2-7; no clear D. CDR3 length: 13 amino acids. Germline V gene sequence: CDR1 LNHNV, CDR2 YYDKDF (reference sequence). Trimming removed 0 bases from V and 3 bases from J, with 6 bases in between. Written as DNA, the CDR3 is TGTGCCACCAGCAGAGAGGACGGCTACGAGCAGTACTTC. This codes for CATSREDGYEQYF.

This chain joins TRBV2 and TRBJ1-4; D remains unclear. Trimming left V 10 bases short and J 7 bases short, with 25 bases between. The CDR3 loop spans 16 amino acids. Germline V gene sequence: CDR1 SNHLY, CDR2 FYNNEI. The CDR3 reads CAIPPSESRIGEKLFF. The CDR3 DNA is TGTGCCATCCCACCCAGCGAGAGTCGTATCGGTGAAAAACTGTTTTTT.

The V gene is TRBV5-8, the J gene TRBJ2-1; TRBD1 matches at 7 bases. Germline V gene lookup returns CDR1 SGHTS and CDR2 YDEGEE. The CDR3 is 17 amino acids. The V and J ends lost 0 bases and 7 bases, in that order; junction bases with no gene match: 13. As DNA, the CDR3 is TGTGCCAGCAGCTTGGACAGGGGTACACAATTACAAAATGAGCAGTTCTTC. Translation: CASSLDRGTQLQNEQFF.

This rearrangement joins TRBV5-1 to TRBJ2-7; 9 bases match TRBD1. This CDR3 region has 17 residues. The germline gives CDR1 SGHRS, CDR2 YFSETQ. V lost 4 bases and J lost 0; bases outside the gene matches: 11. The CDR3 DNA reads TGCGCCAGCAGCCCCTCTCGAGGGACAGGGTCCTCCTACGAGCAGTACTTC. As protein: CASSPSRGTGSSYEQYF.

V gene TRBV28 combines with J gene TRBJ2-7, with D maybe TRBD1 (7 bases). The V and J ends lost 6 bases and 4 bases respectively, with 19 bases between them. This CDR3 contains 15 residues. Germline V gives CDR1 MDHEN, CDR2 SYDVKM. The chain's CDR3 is CASSRPDRAGYEQYF. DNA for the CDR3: TGTGCCAGCAGCCGCCCCGACAGGGCGGGGTACGAGCAGTACTTC.

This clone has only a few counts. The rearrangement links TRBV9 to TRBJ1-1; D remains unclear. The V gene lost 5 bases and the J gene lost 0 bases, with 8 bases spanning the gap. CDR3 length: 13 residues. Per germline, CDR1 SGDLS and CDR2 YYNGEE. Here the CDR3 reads CASSRLLNTEAFF. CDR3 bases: TGTGCCAGCAGTCGACTCTTGAACACTGAAGCTTTCTTT.

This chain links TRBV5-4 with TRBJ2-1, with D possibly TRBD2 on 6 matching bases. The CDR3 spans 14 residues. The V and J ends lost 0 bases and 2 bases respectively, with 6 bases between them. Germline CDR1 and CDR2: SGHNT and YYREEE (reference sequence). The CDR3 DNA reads TGTGCCAGCAGCTTGGGGGGGGCCTACAATGAGCAGTTCTTC. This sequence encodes CASSLGGAYNEQFF.

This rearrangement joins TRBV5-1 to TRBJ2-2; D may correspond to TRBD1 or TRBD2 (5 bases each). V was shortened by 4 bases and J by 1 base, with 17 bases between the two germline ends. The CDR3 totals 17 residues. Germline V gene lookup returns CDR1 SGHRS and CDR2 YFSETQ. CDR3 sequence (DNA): TGCGCCAGCAGCCCCGCTACGGGACGGCTGAACACCGGGGAGCTGTTTTTT. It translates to CASSPATGRLNTGELFF.

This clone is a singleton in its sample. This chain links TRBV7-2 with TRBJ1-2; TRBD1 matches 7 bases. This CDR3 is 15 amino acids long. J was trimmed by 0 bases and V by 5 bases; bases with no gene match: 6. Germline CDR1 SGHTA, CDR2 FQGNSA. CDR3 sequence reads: CASSQAGTANYGYTF. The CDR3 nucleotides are TGTGCCAGCAGCCAGGCCGGGACAGCTAACTATGGCTACACCTTC.

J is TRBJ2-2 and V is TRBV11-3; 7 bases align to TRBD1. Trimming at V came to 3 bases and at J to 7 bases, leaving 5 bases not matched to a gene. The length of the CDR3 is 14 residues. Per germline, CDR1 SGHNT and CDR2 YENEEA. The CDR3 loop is CASSLGQSSGELFF. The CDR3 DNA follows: TGTGCCAGCAGCTTGGGACAGTCCAGCGGGGAGCTGTTTTTT. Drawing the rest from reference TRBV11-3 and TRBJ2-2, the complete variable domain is EAGVVQSPRYKIIEKKQPVAFWCNPISGHNTLYWYLQNLGQGPELLIRYENEEAVDDSQLPKDRFSAERLKGVDSTLKIQPAELGDSAVYLCASSLGQSSGELFFGEGSRLTVL.

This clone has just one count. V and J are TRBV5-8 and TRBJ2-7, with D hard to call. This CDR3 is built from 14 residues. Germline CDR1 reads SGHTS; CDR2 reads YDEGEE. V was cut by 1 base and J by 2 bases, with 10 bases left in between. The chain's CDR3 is CASSLMDGAYEQYF. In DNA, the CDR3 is TGTGCCAGCAGCTTGATGGACGGAGCCTACGAGCAGTACTTC.

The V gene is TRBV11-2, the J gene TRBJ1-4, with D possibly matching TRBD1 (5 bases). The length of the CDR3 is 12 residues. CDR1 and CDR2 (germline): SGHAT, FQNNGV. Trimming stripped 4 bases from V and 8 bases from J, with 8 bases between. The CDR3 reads CASSSRQEKLFF. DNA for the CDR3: TGTGCCAGCAGCTCAAGACAGGAAAAACTGTTTTTT. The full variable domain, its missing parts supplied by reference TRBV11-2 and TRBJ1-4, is EAGVAQSPRYKIIEKRQSVAFWCNPISGHATLYWYQQILGQGPKLLIQFQNNGVVDDSQLPKDRFSAERLKGVDSTLKIQPAKLEDSAVYLCASSSRQEKLFFGSGTQLSVL.

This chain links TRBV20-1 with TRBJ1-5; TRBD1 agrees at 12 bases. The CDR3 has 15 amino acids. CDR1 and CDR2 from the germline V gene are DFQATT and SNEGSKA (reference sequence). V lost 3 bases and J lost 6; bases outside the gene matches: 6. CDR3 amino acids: CSASYGTGGFQPQHF. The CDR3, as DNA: TGCAGTGCTAGTTACGGGACAGGGGGCTTTCAGCCCCAGCATTTT.

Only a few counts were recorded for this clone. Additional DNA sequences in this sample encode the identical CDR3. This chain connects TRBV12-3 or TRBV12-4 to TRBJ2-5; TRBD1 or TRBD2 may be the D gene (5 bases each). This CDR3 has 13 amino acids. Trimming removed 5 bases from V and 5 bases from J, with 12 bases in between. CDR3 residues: CASSLQGRETQYF. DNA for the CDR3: TGTGCCAGCAGTCTGCAGGGACGGGAGACCCAGTACTTC.

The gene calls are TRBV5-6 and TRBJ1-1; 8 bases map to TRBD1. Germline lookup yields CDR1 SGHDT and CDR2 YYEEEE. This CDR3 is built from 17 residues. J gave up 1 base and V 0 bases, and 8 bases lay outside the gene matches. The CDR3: CASSLAYRGMGNTEAFF. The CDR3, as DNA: TGTGCCAGCAGCTTGGCCTACAGGGGGATGGGGAACACTGAAGCTTTCTTT. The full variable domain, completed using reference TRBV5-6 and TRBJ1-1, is DAGVTQSPTHLIKTRGQQVTLRCSPKSGHDTVSWYQQALGQGPQFIFQYYEEEERQRGNFPDRFSGHQFPNYSSELNVNALLLGDSALYLCASSLAYRGMGNTEAFFGQGTRLTVV.

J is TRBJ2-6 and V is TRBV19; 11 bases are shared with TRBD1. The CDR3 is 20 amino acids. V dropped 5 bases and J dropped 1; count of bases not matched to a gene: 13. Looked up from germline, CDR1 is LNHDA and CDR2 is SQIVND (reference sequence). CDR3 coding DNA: TGTGCCAGTAGTTCCCAGCCAGGACAGGGGGCTTTATCTGGGGCCAACGTCCTGACTTTC. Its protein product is CASSSQPGQGALSGANVLTF.

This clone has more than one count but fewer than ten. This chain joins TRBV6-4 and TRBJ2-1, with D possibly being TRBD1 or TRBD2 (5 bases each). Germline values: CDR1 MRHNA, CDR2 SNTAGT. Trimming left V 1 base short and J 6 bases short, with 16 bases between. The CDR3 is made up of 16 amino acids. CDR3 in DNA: TGTGCCAGCAGTGACTTACAGGCGGGCGGTCCCAATGAGCAGTTCTTC. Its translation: CASSDLQAGGPNEQFF.

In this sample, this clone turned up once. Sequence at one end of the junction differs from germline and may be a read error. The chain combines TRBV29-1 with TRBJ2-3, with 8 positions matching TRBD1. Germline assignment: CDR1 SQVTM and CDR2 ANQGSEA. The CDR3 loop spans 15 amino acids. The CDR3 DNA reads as TGCAGCGTTGATCGACGACAGGGGTGGACAGATACGCAGTCTTTT. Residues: CSVDRRQGWTDTQSF.